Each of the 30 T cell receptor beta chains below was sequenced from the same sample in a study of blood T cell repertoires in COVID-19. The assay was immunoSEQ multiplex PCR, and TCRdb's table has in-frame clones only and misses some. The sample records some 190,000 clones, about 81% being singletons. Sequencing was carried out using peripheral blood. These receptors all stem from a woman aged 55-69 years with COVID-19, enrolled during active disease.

This chain's CDR3 is CSVGEGRGAGELFF. CDR3 bases: TGCAGCGTTGGAGAGGGCAGGGGGGCCGGGGAGCTGTTTTTT. The chain combines TRBV29-1 with TRBJ2-2; a possible D gene is TRBD1 (7 bases). This CDR3 region has 14 residues. The germline V gene has CDR1 SQVTM and CDR2 ANQGSEA. V gave up 4 bases and J gave up 6 bases, with 15 bases separating them.

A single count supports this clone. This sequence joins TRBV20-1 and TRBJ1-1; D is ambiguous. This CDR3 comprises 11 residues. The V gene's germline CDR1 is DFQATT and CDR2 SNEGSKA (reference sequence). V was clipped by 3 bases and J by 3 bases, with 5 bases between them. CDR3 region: CSASSDTEAFF. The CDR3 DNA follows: TGCAGTGCTAGCAGTGACACTGAAGCTTTCTTT.

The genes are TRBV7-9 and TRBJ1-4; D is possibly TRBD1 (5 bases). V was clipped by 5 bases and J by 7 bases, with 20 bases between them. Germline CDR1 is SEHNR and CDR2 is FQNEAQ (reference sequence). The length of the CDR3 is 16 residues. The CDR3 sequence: CASSETFWGGGEKLFF. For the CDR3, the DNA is TGTGCCAGCAGCGAAACCTTCTGGGGGGGTGGTGAAAAACTGTTTTTT.

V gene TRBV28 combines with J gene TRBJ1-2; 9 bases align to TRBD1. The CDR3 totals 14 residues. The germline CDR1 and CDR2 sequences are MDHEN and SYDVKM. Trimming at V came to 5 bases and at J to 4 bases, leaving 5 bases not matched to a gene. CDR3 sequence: CASSLDRGVYGYTF. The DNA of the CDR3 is TGTGCCAGCAGTCTGGACAGGGGAGTCTATGGCTACACCTTC.

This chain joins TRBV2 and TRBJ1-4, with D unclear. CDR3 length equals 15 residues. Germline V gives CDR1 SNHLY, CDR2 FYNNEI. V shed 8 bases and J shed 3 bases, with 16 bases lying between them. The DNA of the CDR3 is TGTGCCAGCCGCCAACTGGCGGATCCTAATGAAAAACTGTTTTTT. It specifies CASRQLADPNEKLFF. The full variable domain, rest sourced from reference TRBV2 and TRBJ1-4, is EPEVTQTPSHQVTQMGQEVILRCVPISNHLYFYWYRQILGQKVEFLVSFYNNEISEKSEIFDDQFSVERPDGSNFTLKIRSTKLEDSAMYFCASRQLADPNEKLFFGSGTQLSVL.

CDR3 sequence reads: CASRAQGRRDNQPQHF. Written as DNA, the CDR3 is TGTGCCAGCAGGGCTCAGGGGAGACGGGACAATCAGCCCCAGCATTTT. The chain combines TRBV28 with TRBJ1-5; tentative D call: TRBD1 (6 bases). The V gene's germline CDR1 is MDHEN and CDR2 SYDVKM. CDR3 length: 16 residues. V lost 6 bases to trimming and J lost 3 bases, with 18 bases between them.

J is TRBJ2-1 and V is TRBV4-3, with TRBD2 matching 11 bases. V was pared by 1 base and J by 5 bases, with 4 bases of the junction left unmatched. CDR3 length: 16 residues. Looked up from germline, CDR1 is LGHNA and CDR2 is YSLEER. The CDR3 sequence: CASSQVAGGKNNEQFF. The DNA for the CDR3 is TGCGCCAGCAGCCAAGTAGCGGGAGGGAAAAACAATGAGCAGTTCTTC.

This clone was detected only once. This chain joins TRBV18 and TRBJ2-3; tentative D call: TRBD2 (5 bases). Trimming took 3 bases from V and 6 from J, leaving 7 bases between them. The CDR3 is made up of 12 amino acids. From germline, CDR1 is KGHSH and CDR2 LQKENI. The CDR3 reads CASSPTGDTQYF. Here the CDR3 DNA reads TGTGCCAGCTCACCTACGGGGGATACGCAGTATTTT.

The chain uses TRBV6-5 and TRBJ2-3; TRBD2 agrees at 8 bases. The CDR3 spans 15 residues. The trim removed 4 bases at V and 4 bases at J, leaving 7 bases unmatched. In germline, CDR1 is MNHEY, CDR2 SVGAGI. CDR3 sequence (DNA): TGTGCCAGCAGTTCCTCGGGGGGGCGCGCAGATACGCAGTATTTT. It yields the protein CASSSSGGRADTQYF.

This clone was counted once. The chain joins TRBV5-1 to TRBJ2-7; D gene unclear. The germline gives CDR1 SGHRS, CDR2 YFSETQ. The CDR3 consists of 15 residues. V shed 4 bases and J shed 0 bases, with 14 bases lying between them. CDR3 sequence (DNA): TGCGCCAGCAGCGCCCGACCCGCAGGCTCCTACGAGCAGTACTTC. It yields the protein CASSARPAGSYEQYF.

The DNA for the CDR3 is TGCAGCGCCCGGACAGGGGCAAGGAACACTGAAGCTTTCTTT. It is translated as CSARTGARNTEAFF. The chain is built from TRBV29-1 and TRBJ1-1; 9 bases fit TRBD1. Losses at the gene ends were 7 bases for V and 1 base for J; bases not matched to a gene: 7. The CDR3 is 14 amino acids. CDR1 and CDR2 (germline): SQVTM, ANQGSEA.

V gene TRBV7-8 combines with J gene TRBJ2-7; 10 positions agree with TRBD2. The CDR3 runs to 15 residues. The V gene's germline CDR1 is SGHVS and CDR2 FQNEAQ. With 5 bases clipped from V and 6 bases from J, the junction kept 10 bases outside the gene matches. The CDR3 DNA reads TGTGCCAGCAGCCCTGGCACTAGCGGGACCTCCGAGCAGTACTTC. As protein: CASSPGTSGTSEQYF.

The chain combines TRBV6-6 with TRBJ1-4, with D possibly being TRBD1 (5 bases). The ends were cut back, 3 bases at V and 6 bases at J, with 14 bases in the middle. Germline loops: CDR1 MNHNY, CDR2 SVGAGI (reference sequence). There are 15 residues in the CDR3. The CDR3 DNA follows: TGTGCCAGCAGTTATGAGGTGGGGGGAGATGAAAAACTGTTTTTT. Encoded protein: CASSYEVGGDEKLFF.

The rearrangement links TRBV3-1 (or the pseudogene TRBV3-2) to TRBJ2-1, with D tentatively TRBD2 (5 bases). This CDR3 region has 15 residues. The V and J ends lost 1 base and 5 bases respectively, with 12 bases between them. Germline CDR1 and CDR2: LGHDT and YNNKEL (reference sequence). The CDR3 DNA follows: TGTGCCAGCAGCCAAGGGCGGGCGCTCCACAATGAGCAGTTCTTC. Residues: CASSQGRALHNEQFF.

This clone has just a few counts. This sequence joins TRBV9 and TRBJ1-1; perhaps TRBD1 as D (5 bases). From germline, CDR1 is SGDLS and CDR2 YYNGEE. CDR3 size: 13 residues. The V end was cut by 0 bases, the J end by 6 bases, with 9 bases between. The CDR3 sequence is CASSVGGRAEAFF. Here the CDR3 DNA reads TGTGCCAGCAGCGTAGGGGGGAGGGCTGAAGCTTTCTTT. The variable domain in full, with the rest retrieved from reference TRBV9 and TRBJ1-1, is DSGVTQTPKHLITATGQRVTLRCSPRSGDLSVYWYQQSLDQGLQFLIQYYNGEERAKGNILERFSAQQFPDLHSELNLSSLELGDSALYFCASSVGGRAEAFFGQGTRLTVV.

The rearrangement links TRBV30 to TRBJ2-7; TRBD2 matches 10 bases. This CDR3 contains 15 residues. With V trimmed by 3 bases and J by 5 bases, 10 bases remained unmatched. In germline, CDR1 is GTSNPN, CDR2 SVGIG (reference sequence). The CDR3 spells CAWSREAGGPDEQYF. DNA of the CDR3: TGTGCCTGGAGCAGGGAAGCGGGAGGGCCGGACGAGCAGTACTTC.

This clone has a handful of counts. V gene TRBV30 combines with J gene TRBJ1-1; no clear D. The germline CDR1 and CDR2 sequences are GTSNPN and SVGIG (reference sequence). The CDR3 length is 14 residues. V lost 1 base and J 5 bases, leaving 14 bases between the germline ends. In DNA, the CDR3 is TGTGCCTGGAGTGACGGACTCTACGGTACTGAAGCTTTCTTT. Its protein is CAWSDGLYGTEAFF.

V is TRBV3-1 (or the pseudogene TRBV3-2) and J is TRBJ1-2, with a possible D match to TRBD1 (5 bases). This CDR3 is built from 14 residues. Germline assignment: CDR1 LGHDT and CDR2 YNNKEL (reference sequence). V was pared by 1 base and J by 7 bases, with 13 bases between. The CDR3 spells CASSQVVRASGYTF. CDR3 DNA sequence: TGTGCCAGCAGCCAAGTGGTCAGGGCCTCTGGCTACACCTTC.

Here the CDR3 DNA reads TGTGCCAGCAGACCTTATCGGGACAGGGGTTCGGAGCAGTACTTC. Translated: CASRPYRDRGSEQYF. This chain links TRBV7-6 with TRBJ2-7, with 10 bases identical to TRBD1. The CDR3 runs 15 residues. The V and J ends lost 6 bases and 7 bases, in that order; junction bases with no gene match: 12. The germline V gene encodes CDR1 SGHVS and CDR2 FNYEAQ.

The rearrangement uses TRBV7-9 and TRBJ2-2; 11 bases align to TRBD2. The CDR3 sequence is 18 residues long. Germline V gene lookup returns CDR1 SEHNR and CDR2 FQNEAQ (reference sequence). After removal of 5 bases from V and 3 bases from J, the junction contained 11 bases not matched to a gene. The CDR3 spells CASSPTSGSLLDTGELFF. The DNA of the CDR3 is TGTGCCAGCAGCCCTACTAGCGGGAGTCTTCTAGACACCGGGGAGCTGTTTTTT.

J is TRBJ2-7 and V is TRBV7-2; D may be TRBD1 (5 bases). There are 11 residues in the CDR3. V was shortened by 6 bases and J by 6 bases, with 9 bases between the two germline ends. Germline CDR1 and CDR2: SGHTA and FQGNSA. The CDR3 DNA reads TGTGCCAGCAGGCAGGGTTCCGAGCAGTACTTC. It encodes CASRQGSEQYF.

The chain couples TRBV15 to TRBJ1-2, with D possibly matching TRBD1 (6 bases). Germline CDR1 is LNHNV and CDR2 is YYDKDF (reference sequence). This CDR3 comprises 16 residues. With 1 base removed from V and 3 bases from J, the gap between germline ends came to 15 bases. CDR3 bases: TGTGCCACCAGCAGAGCGGGGGGGGGCGCGGACTATGGCTACACCTTC. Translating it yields CATSRAGGGADYGYTF.

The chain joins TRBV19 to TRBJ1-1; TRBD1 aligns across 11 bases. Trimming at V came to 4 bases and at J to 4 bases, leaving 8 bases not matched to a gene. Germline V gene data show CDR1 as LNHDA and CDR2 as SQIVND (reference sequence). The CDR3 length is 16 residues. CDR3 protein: CASSSPGQGASTEAFF. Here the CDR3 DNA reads TGTGCCAGTAGTAGCCCCGGACAGGGGGCTAGCACTGAAGCTTTCTTT.

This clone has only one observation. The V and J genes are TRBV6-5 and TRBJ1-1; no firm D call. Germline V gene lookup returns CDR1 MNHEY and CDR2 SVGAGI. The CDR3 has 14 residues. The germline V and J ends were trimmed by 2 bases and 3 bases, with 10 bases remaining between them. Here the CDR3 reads CASSYVWLDTEAFF. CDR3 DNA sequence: TGTGCCAGCAGTTACGTATGGCTTGACACTGAAGCTTTCTTT.

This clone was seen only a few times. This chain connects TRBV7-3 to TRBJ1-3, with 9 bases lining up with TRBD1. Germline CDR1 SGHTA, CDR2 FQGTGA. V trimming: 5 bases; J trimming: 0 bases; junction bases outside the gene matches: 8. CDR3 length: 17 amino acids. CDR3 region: CASSLPRTGDSGNTIYF. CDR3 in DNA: TGTGCCAGCAGCCTACCCCGGACAGGGGACTCTGGAAACACCATATATTTT.

CDR3 loop: CASSSTGLGKNIQYF. CDR3 bases: TGTGCCAGCAGCTCGACAGGGTTGGGCAAAAACATTCAGTACTTC. The rearrangement links TRBV7-9 to TRBJ2-4; 7 bases are a match to TRBD1. Germline V lookup: CDR1 SEHNR, CDR2 FQNEAQ (reference sequence). CDR3 size: 15 residues. V trimming: 4 bases; J trimming: 3 bases; junction bases outside the gene matches: 6.

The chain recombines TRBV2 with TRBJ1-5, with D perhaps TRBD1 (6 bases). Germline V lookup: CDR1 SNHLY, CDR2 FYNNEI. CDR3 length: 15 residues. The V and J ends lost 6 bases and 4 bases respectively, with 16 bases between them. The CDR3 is CASRAVGQGNQPQHF. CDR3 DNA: TGTGCCAGCAGGGCAGTTGGGCAGGGGAATCAGCCCCAGCATTTT. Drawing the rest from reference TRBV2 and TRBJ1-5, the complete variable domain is EPEVTQTPSHQVTQMGQEVILRCVPISNHLYFYWYRQILGQKVEFLVSFYNNEISEKSEIFDDQFSVERPDGSNFTLKIRSTKLEDSAMYFCASRAVGQGNQPQHFGDGTRLSIL.

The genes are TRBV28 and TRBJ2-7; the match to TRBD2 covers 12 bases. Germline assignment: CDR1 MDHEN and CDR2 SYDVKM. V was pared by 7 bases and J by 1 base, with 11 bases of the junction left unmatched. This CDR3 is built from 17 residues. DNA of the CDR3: TGTGCCAGCACCCCCCAACTAGCGGGGGGCTTATCCTACGAGCAGTACGTC. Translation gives CASTPQLAGGLSYEQYV.

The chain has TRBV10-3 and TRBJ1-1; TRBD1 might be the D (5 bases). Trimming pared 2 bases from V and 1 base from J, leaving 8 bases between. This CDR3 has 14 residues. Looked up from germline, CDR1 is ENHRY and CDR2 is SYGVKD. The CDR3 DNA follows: TGTGCCATCAGTGAGCGGCAGGGGAACACTGAAGCTTTCTTT. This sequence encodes CAISERQGNTEAFF.

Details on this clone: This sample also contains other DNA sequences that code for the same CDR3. For the CDR3, the DNA is TGTGCCAGCTCACCACTGGGAGGAACTAATGAAAAACTGTTTTTT. Translating gives CASSPLGGTNEKLFF. The J gene is TRBJ1-4, the V gene TRBV18; the D is unclear. CDR1 is KGHSH and CDR2 is LQKENI in the germline V gene. The CDR3 has 15 residues. The V end was cut by 1 base, the J end by 1 base, with 7 bases between.